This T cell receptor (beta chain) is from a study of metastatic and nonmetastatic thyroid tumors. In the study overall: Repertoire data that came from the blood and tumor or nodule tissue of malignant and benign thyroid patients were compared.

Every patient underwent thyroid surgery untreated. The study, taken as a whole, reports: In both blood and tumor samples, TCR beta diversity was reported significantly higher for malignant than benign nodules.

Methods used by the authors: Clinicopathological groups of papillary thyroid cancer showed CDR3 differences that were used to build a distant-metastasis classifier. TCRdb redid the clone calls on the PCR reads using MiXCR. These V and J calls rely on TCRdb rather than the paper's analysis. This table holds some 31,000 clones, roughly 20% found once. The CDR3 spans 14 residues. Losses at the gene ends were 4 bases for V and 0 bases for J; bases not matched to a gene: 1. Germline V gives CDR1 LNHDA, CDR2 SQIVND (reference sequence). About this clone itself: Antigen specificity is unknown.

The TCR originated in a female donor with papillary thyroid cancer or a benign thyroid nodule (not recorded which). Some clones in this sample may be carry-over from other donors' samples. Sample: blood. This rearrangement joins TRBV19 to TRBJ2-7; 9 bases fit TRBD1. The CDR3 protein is CASSRDRVSYEQYF. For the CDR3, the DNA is TGTGCCAGTAGTAGGGACAGGGTCTCCTACGAGCAGTACTTC.